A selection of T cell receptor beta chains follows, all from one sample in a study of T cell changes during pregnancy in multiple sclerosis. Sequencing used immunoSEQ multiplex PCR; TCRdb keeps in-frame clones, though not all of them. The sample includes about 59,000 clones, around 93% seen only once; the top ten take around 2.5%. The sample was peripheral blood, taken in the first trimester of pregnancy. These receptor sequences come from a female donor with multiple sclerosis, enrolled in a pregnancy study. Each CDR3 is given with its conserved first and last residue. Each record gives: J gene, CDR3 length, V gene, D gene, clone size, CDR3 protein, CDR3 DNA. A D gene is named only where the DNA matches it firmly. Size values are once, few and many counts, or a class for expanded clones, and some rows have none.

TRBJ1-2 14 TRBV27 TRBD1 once CASSPLTGPGGYTF TGTGCCAGCAGTCCGCTGACAGGGCCGGGTGGCTACACCTTC
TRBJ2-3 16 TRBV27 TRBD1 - CASSLIGDRYTDTQYF TGTGCCAGCAGTTTAATTGGGGACAGATACACAGATACGCAGTATTTT
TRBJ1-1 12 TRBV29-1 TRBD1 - CSVGTGNTEAFF TGCAGCGTGGGGACAGGGAACACTGAAGCTTTCTTT
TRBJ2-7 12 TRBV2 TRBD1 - CASSGQGYEQYF TGTGCCAGCAGCGGACAGGGCTACGAGCAGTACTTC
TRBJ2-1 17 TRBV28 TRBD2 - CASSSPGAGGYYDEQFF TGTGCCAGCAGTTCCCCGGGGGCGGGAGGGTATTACGATGAGCAGTTCTTC
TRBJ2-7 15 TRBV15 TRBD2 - CATTGGQREGYEQYF TGTGCCACCACCGGGGGGCAGCGGGAGGGTTACGAGCAGTACTTC
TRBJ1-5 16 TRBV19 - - CASSIDQGGFFQPQHF TGTGCCAGTAGTATAGATCAAGGCGGCTTTTTTCAGCCCCAGCATTTT
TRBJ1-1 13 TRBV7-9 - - CASSSSFSVGAFF TGTGCCAGCAGCTCTTCATTCTCGGTTGGAGCTTTCTTT
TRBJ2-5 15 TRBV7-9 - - CASSLRASRLETQYF TGTGCCAGCAGCTTACGTGCTTCTAGGTTAGAGACCCAGTACTTC
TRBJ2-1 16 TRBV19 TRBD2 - CASSPWASGIYNEQFF TGTGCCAGTAGTCCCTGGGCTAGCGGGATATACAATGAGCAGTTCTTC
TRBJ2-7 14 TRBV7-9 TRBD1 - CASGPGQEIYEQYF TGTGCCAGCGGACCGGGACAGGAGATATACGAGCAGTACTTC
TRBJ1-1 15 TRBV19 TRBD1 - CASTTLGQGRGEAFF TGTGCCAGTACCACCTTAGGACAGGGAAGGGGTGAAGCTTTCTTT
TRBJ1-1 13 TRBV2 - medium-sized CASSVAGNTEAFF TGTGCCAGCAGTGTTGCAGGAAACACTGAAGCTTTCTTT
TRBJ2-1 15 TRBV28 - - CASSRTGFSYNEQFF TGTGCCAGCAGTCGAACAGGCTTCTCCTACAATGAGCAGTTCTTC
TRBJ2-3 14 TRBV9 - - CASSPLAGGDTQYF TGTGCCAGCAGCCCACTAGCCGGAGGAGATACGCAGTATTTT
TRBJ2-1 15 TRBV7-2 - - CASSSFGESANEQFF TGTGCCAGCAGCAGCTTCGGGGAGAGCGCCAATGAGCAGTTCTTC
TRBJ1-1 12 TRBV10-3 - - CAIGQRNTEAFF TGTGCCATCGGACAGAGAAACACTGAAGCTTTCTTT
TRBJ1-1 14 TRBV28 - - CASSLPTENTEAFF TGTGCCAGCAGTTTACCCACAGAGAACACTGAAGCTTTCTTT
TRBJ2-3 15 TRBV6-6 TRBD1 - CASSFRGRTTDTQYF TGTGCCAGCAGTTTCAGGGGGCGGACGACAGATACGCAGTATTTT
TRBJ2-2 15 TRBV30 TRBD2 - CAWSVLAGGVGELFF TGTGCCTGGAGTGTACTAGCGGGAGGAGTCGGGGAGCTGTTTTTT
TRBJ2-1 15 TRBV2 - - CASSEEGLVYNEQFF TGTGCCAGCAGTGAAGAGGGGCTGGTATACAATGAGCAGTTCTTC
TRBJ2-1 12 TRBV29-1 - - CSVGLTGNEQFF TGCAGCGTTGGCCTAACGGGGAATGAGCAGTTCTTC
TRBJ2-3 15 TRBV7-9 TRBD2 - CASSYLAGFTDTQYF TGTGCCAGCAGCTACTTAGCGGGGTTCACAGATACGCAGTATTTT
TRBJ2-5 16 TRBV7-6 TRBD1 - CASSLGTGGRQETQYF TGTGCCAGCAGCTTAGGAACAGGGGGCCGCCAAGAGACCCAGTACTTC
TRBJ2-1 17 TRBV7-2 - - CASSLEGGRGAYNEQFF TGTGCCAGCAGCTTAGAAGGTGGCAGGGGGGCCTACAATGAGCAGTTCTTC
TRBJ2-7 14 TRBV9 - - CASSRWDSMNEQYF TGTGCCAGCAGCCGATGGGACTCCATGAACGAGCAGTACTTC
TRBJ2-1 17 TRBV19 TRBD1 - CASSRVRDRGPYNEQFF TGTGCCAGTAGTCGCGTCCGGGACAGGGGCCCCTACAATGAGCAGTTCTTC
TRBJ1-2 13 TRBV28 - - CASRAGRNYGYTF TGTGCCAGCAGAGCGGGACGGAACTATGGCTACACCTTC
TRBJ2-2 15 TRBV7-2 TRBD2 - CASSLMIAGAWELFF TGTGCCAGCAGCTTAATGATAGCGGGAGCCTGGGAGCTGTTTTTT
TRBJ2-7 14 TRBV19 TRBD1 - CASSERTGIYEQYF TGTGCCAGTAGTGAGCGGACAGGTATCTACGAGCAGTACTTC
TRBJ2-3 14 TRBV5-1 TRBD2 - CASNLAGGASTQYF TGCGCCAGCAACCTAGCGGGAGGGGCTAGCACGCAGTATTTT
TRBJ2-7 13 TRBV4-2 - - CASSQGGPYEQYF TGTGCCAGCAGCCAAGGGGGGCCCTACGAGCAGTACTTC
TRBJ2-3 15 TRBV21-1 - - CASSKDTTTTDTQYF TGTGCCAGCAGCAAGGACACAACAACCACAGATACGCAGTATTTT
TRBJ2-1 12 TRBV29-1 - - CSVLSLFNEQFF TGCAGCGTTTTATCTCTCTTCAATGAGCAGTTCTTC
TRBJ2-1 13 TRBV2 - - CASSEEQLNEQFF TGTGCCAGCAGTGAGGAACAGTTGAATGAGCAGTTCTTC
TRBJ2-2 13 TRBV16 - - CASSPANTGELFF TGTGCCAGCAGCCCGGCGAACACCGGGGAGCTGTTTTTT
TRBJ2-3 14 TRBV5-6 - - CASSLVNLGDTQYF TGTGCCAGCAGCTTGGTGAACCTCGGAGATACGCAGTATTTT
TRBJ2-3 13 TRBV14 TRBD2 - CASSQGGGTAQYF TGTGCCAGCAGCCAAGGGGGGGGTACGGCGCAGTATTTT
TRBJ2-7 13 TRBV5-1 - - CASSLTPSYEQYF TGCGCCAGCAGCCTGACACCTTCCTACGAGCAGTACTTC
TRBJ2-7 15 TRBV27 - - CASSLSIEGTYEQYF TGTGCCAGCAGTTTATCGATCGAGGGAACCTACGAGCAGTACTTC
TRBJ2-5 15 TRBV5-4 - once CASSLRQGYQETQYF TGTGCCAGCAGCCTACGACAAGGTTACCAAGAGACCCAGTACTTC
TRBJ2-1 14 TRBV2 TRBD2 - CASRGGRAANEQFF TGTGCCAGCAGAGGAGGGAGGGCCGCCAATGAGCAGTTCTTC
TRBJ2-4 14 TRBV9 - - CASSVATAAAIQYF TGTGCCAGCAGCGTAGCTACAGCGGCGGCCATTCAGTACTTC
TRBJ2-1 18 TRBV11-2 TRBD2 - CASRTGLAGRGSYNEQFF TGTGCCAGCAGGACGGGACTAGCGGGAAGGGGGTCCTACAATGAGCAGTTCTTC
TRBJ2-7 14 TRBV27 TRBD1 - CASSLSGTGYEQYF TGTGCCAGCAGTCTCTCCGGGACAGGGTACGAGCAGTACTTC
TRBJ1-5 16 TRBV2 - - CASSEERANSNQPQHF TGTGCCAGCAGTGAAGAGAGGGCTAATAGCAATCAGCCCCAGCATTTT
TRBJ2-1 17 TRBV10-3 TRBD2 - CAISDPGTSGRDNEQFF TGTGCCATCAGCGATCCCGGGACTAGCGGGAGGGACAATGAGCAGTTCTTC
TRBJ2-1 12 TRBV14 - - CASSFAYNEQFF TGTGCCAGCAGCTTCGCCTACAATGAGCAGTTCTTC
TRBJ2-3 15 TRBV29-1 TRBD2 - CSVERLAGGYRFGYF TGCAGCGTTGAGAGGCTAGCGGGAGGGTATAGATTTGGGTATTTT
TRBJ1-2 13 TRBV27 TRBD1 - CASSDRGEDGYTF TGTGCCAGCAGTGACAGGGGCGAAGATGGCTACACCTTC
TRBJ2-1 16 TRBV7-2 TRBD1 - CASSVTSGTGDNEQFF TGTGCCAGCAGCGTAACCTCCGGGACAGGGGACAATGAGCAGTTCTTC
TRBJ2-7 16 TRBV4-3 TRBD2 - CASSQGLAGVSYEQYF TGCGCCAGCAGCCAAGGTCTAGCGGGAGTATCCTACGAGCAGTACTTC
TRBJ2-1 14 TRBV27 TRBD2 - CASSSLRLANEQFF TGTGCCAGCAGTTCTCTACGACTAGCGAATGAGCAGTTCTTC
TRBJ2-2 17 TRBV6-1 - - CASSELGAELNTGELFF TGTGCCAGCAGCGAACTGGGGGCGGAACTGAACACCGGGGAGCTGTTTTTT
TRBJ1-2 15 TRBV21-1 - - CASSPSDPREDGYTF TGTGCCAGCAGCCCTTCCGACCCGCGGGAGGATGGCTACACCTTC
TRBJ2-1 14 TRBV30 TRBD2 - CAWSAPMTSPARFF TGTGCCTGGAGTGCACCAATGACTAGCCCCGCGCGGTTCTTC
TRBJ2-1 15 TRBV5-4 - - CASSPGVGGNNEQFF TGTGCCAGCAGCCCGGGGGTCGGCGGTAACAATGAGCAGTTCTTC
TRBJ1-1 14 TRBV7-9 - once CASSLTDTNTEAFF TGTGCCAGCAGCTTAACGGACACCAACACTGAAGCTTTCTTT
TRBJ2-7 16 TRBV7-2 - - CASSLRFYGGQHEQYF TGTGCCAGCAGCTTACGGTTCTACGGGGGACAGCACGAGCAGTACTTC